Only a few counts were recorded for the clone carrying this TCR beta chain. Its antigen remains unidentified. The time point here: newly diagnosed GD, antithyroid drugs for less than 3 months. PBMC-derived RNA was used for the TCR library. With iRepertoire HTBI primers and Arm-PCR of CDR3 regions, TCR beta libraries were built. TCRdb re-derived calls from the multiplex PCR reads in MiXCR, one entry per CDR3 protein. Altogether a few hundred thousand distinct CDR3 sequences are present, 16% being singletons, with the ten largest covering 25% to 30%. The data are from a study of regulatory T cells in long-lasting Graves disease. Study summary: For under 3 months, newly diagnosed Graves' patients had been taking antithyroid drugs. Study results and limitations: Persistent Graves' patients showed a TCR diversity that was lower than that of newly diagnosed ones.

These data were likewise used in another study, on T cells in Graves' hyperthyroidism and ophthalmopathy. That report notes: Hyperthyroidism was newly diagnosed in patients aged 18 to 65 (duration under 2 months).

The receptor was isolated from a man aged 35 to 55 with Graves disease. The sequences come from peripheral blood mononuclear cells (PBMCs), collected at new diagnosis, from a patient treated with antithyroid drugs.

In DNA, the CDR3 is TGCGCCAGCAGCCCCCGGGACACCGAGCCCACAGATACGCAGTATTTT. It specifies CASSPRDTEPTDTQYF. V usage is TRBV4-3 and J usage is TRBJ2-3; D is perhaps TRBD1 (6 bases). CDR3 length: 16 residues. From germline, CDR1 is LGHNA and CDR2 YSLEER. V dropped 4 bases and J dropped 2 bases, with 16 bases sitting between them.